The 30 T cell receptor beta chains given below trace back to one sample, sequenced in a study of T cells in Graves' hyperthyroidism and ophthalmopathy. The investigators amplified TCR beta CDR3 regions from RNA transcripts. The TCR CDR3 was amplified in a first-round RT-PCR using the HTBI primer set. TCRdb reprocessed the multiplex PCR reads via MiXCR and lists one record per CDR3 protein. Of roughly 630,000 distinct CDR3 sequences in the sample, about a sixth were seen once. The specimen was blood. All receptors derive from a woman in her 30s with Graves' hyperthyroidism.

This clonotype has ten or more counts. The rearrangement joins TRBV18 to TRBJ1-1; TRBD1 matches 7 bases. In germline, CDR1 is KGHSH, CDR2 LQKENI. The CDR3 contains 15 residues. Unmatched junction bases numbered 4, after V lost 3 bases and J lost 0 bases. The CDR3 nucleotides are TGTGCCAGCTCACCGACAGGGTCAATGAACACTGAAGCTTTCTTT. This codes for CASSPTGSMNTEAFF.

The rearrangement uses TRBV4-1 and TRBJ2-1; 12 nucleotides match TRBD1. V shed 1 base and J 2 bases; nucleotides not matched to a gene: 9. The CDR3 consists of 19 residues. Per the germline V gene, CDR1 is MGHRA and CDR2 is YSYEKL. The CDR3 sequence: CASSQAGQGANLAYNEQFF. The CDR3, as DNA: TGCGCCAGCAGCCAAGCGGGACAGGGGGCGAATTTAGCCTACAATGAGCAGTTCTTC.

For this clonotype: A much larger clone is a single base away; this may be a read error. This chain joins TRBV6-2 or TRBV6-3 and TRBJ2-2, with a possible D match to TRBD2 (5 bases). The CDR3 contains 14 residues. Germline-derived CDR1 and CDR2 are MNHEY and SVGEGT. The V and J ends lost 5 bases and 3 bases respectively, with 10 bases between them. CDR3 protein: CASSGGTDTGELFF. The CDR3 coding sequence is TGTGCCAGCAGTGGAGGAACCGACACCGGGGAGCTGTTTTTT.

The chain couples TRBV4-1 to TRBJ1-2; no clear D. The germline V gene has CDR1 MGHRA and CDR2 YSYEKL. The CDR3 runs to 16 residues. With 1 base removed from V and 4 bases from J, the gap between germline ends came to 16 bases. The DNA of the CDR3 is TGCGCCAGCAGCCAAGGTCGGGCAGAGCTTACCTATGGCTACACCTTC. This gives the protein CASSQGRAELTYGYTF.

The sample holds a few counts of this clonotype. This chain joins TRBV19 and TRBJ2-1, with TRBD2 matching over 11 bases. Trimming took 1 base from V and 9 from J; bases not matched to a gene: 5. This CDR3 region has 15 residues. In germline, CDR1 is LNHDA, CDR2 SQIVND (reference sequence). The CDR3 spells CASSIGELAGVEQFF. In nucleotides, the CDR3 is TGTGCCAGTAGTATAGGGGAACTAGCGGGAGTTGAGCAGTTCTTC. The variable domain in full, with the rest retrieved from reference TRBV19 and TRBJ2-1, is DGGITQSPKYLFRKEGQNVTLSCEQNLNHDAMYWYRQDPGQGLRLIYYSQIVNDFQKGDIAEGYSVSREKKESFPLTVTSAQKNPTAFYLCASSIGELAGVEQFFGPGTRLTVL.

This clonotype has ten or more counts. V and J are TRBV27 and TRBJ1-1; D may be TRBD1 (5 bases). CDR1 and CDR2 (germline): MNHEY, SMNVEV (reference sequence). The ends were cut back, 8 bases at V and 4 bases at J, with 11 bases in the middle. The CDR3 covers 12 residues. CDR3 DNA: TGTGCCAGCCGGAGGGGATTCACTGAAGCTTTCTTT. This translates into CASRRGFTEAFF.

The chain employs TRBV4-2 and TRBJ2-4; the D call may be TRBD1 or TRBD2 (5 bases each). V lost 0 bases to trimming and J lost 10 bases, with 19 bases between them. Per the germline V gene, CDR1 is LGHNA and CDR2 is YNFKEQ. The CDR3 extends over 16 amino acids. The CDR3 protein is CASSQDPGTGDEIQYF. For the CDR3, the DNA is TGTGCCAGCAGCCAAGATCCAGGGACCGGAGATGAAATTCAGTACTTC.

The sample holds many counts of this clonotype. The chain recombines TRBV7-2 with TRBJ2-5; TRBD2 aligns across 11 bases. J gave up 3 bases and V 5 bases, and 20 bases lay outside the gene matches. Germline lookup yields CDR1 SGHTA and CDR2 FQGNSA. The CDR3 loop spans 20 amino acids. The CDR3 DNA follows: TGTGCCAGCAGCGTGAAGCTGACGGGACTAGCGGCCCCTGTGGAAGAGACCCAGTACTTC. Its translation is CASSVKLTGLAAPVEETQYF.

The table lists this clonotype with many counts. This chain uses TRBV7-2 with TRBJ2-7; TRBD1 or TRBD2 may be the D gene (5 bases each). This CDR3 has 16 amino acids. Trimming took off 0 bases at V and 4 bases at J, with 16 bases between the two ends. Germline V gene lookup returns CDR1 SGHTA and CDR2 FQGNSA. CDR3 sequence (DNA): TGTGCCAGCAGCTTAGCGTTGGGGGAACTAGGGTACGAGCAGTACTTC. Translated: CASSLALGELGYEQYF.

This clonotype was recorded a few times. This chain connects TRBV3-1 to TRBJ2-6; unclear D gene. CDR3 length: 17 residues. The germline V gene has CDR1 LGHDT and CDR2 YNNKEL (reference sequence). V dropped 4 bases and J dropped 3 bases, with 16 bases sitting between them. The CDR3 nucleotides read TGTGCCAGCAGCCCTGAAACCTTGTCTTATGGGGCCAACGTCCTGACTTTC. Protein product: CASSPETLSYGANVLTF.

This clonotype appeared many times. The rearrangement links TRBV28 to TRBJ2-5; the match to TRBD2 covers 11 bases. The CDR3 sequence is 14 residues long. Trimming removed 2 bases from V and 6 bases from J; junction bases left unmatched: 2. Germline V gene lookup returns CDR1 MDHEN and CDR2 SYDVKM. The CDR3: CASSLTSGSKTQYF. CDR3 DNA sequence: TGTGCCAGCAGTTTAACTAGCGGGAGTAAGACCCAGTACTTC.

This clonotype has at least ten counts. The chain recombines TRBV20-1 with TRBJ2-1; D not resolved. Germline V gene sequence: CDR1 DFQATT, CDR2 SNEGSKA (reference sequence). V was clipped by 3 bases and J by 9 bases, with 6 bases between them. The CDR3 extends over 10 amino acids. CDR3 loop: CSASEGEQFF. As DNA, the CDR3 is TGCAGTGCTAGTGAAGGTGAGCAGTTCTTC.

J is TRBJ2-1 and V is TRBV28; no clear D. Germline CDR1 MDHEN, CDR2 SYDVKM. Trimming took off 3 bases at V and 7 bases at J, with 10 bases between the two ends. The CDR3 runs 13 residues. The CDR3 region has the DNA TGTGCCAGCAGTTTTCCCCCGGATAATGAGCAGTTCTTC. It is translated as CASSFPPDNEQFF. Looking up the rest from reference TRBV28 and TRBJ2-1 gives the full variable domain: DVKVTQSSRYLVKRTGEKVFLECVQDMDHENMFWYRQDPGLGLRLIYFSYDVKMKEKGDIPEGYSVSREKKERFSLILESASTNQTSMYLCASSFPPDNEQFFGPGTRLTVL.

This clonotype came up a few times. The chain combines TRBV19 with TRBJ1-4; 7 nucleotides agree with TRBD1. The germline CDR1 and CDR2 sequences are LNHDA and SQIVND (reference sequence). The CDR3 runs 15 residues. Trimming removed 6 bases from V and 4 bases from J; junction bases left unmatched: 8. In DNA form, the CDR3 reads TGTGCCAGTAGAAATACAGGGGACGGTAATGAAAAACTGTTTTTT. Residues: CASRNTGDGNEKLFF.

This clonotype was observed many times. V is TRBV5-1 and J is TRBJ2-1; the match to TRBD2 covers 8 bases. Germline V gene data show CDR1 as SGHRS and CDR2 as YFSETQ. This CDR3 is built from 16 residues. V lost 1 base to trimming and J lost 5 bases; unmatched junction nucleotides: 8. CDR3 residues: CASSLIWREAHNEQFF. The CDR3 region has the DNA TGCGCCAGCAGCTTGATCTGGCGGGAGGCTCACAATGAGCAGTTCTTC.

There are a few counts of this clonotype. The V gene is TRBV6-1, the J gene TRBJ1-1; possible D gene TRBD1, 6 bases. V lost 3 bases to trimming and J lost 5 bases, with 10 bases between them. The CDR3 is 13 residues long. CDR1 and CDR2 from the germline V gene are MNHNS and SASEGT. The CDR3 coding sequence is TGTGCCAGCAGTGAGAGGGGGTGGACTGAAGCTTTCTTT. This encodes CASSERGWTEAFF.

This clonotype was seen only once. The rearrangement joins TRBV29-1 to TRBJ2-7; D might be TRBD1 (5 bases). V gave up 6 bases and J gave up 6 bases, with 18 bases separating them. Per germline, CDR1 SQVTM and CDR2 ANQGSEA. There are 13 residues in the CDR3. CDR3 coding DNA: TGCAGCGTAGCAAGCGCCAGGGTCTCCGAGCAGTACTTC. Translated: CSVASARVSEQYF.

This clonotype was seen a few times. The chain joins TRBV5-4 to TRBJ2-3; D may be TRBD2 (6 bases). Trimming cost V 0 bases and J 4 bases, with 12 bases left between them. The germline V gene has CDR1 SGHNT and CDR2 YYREEE (reference sequence). The CDR3 length is 15 residues. CDR3 DNA: TGTGCCAGCAGCTTGGCGGGAGTGGGCCCAGATACGCAGTATTTT. Its translation: CASSLAGVGPDTQYF.

In this sample, this clonotype turned up a few times. The chain uses TRBV7-8 and TRBJ2-3; D is uncertain. CDR3 length: 14 amino acids. Germline V CDR1 and CDR2: SGHVS, FQNEAQ. V was cut by 4 bases and J by 0 bases, with 8 bases left in between. This chain's CDR3 is CASSSDISTDTQYF. The CDR3 nucleotides are TGTGCCAGCAGCTCCGACATAAGCACAGATACGCAGTATTTT.

This clonotype has ten or more counts. This chain's CDR3 is CASSSYMLAKSTDTQYF. The CDR3 bases are TGCGCCAGCAGCTCCTATATGCTAGCGAAAAGCACAGATACGCAGTATTTT. The chain employs TRBV5-1 and TRBJ2-3, with D perhaps TRBD2 (6 bases). The length of the CDR3 is 17 residues. Germline CDR1 SGHRS, CDR2 YFSETQ. Trimming cost V 3 bases and J 0 bases, with 17 bases left between them.

Worth noting for this clonotype: One end of the junction does not line up with germline, which may come from a read error. This chain connects TRBV7-3 to TRBJ2-1, with 11 nucleotides matching TRBD2. CDR1 is SGHTA and CDR2 is FQGTGA in the germline V gene. CDR3 size: 16 residues. CDR3 coding DNA: TGTGCCAGCAGGTTAACAACTAGCGGGGGCTTAGATGAGCAGTTCTTC. Its translation is CASRLTTSGGLDEQFF.

This clonotype was seen ten or more times. The chain joins TRBV15 to TRBJ2-5; no clear D. The CDR3 spans 12 residues. The germline V and J ends were trimmed by 1 base and 4 bases, with 4 bases remaining between them. Germline V gives CDR1 LNHNV, CDR2 YYDKDF (reference sequence). The CDR3 sequence is CATSRGGETQYF. DNA for the CDR3: TGTGCCACCAGCAGAGGAGGAGAGACCCAGTACTTC.

For this clonotype: With a much larger clone just one base away, this may be a read error. The chain uses TRBV20-1 and TRBJ2-1; TRBD2 agrees at 7 bases. This CDR3 is built from 11 residues. Trimming took 1 base from V and 14 from J; bases not matched to a gene: 5. The germline gives CDR1 DFQATT, CDR2 SNEGSKA (reference sequence). DNA of the CDR3: TGCAGTGCTAGAGGTACTAGCGATAAGTTCTTC. This sequence encodes CSARGTSDKFF.

The genes are TRBV4-3 and TRBJ2-5; D might be TRBD1 (6 bases). The V end was cut by 0 bases, the J end by 5 bases, with 16 bases between. The CDR3 runs to 16 residues. Per the germline V gene, CDR1 is LGHNA and CDR2 is YSLEER. The CDR3 protein is CASSQDRYRVDETQYF. DNA of the CDR3: TGCGCCAGCAGCCAAGATCGGTACAGGGTAGATGAGACCCAGTACTTC.

The J gene is TRBJ1-4, the V gene TRBV4-3, with no clear D. The CDR3 length is 13 residues. Trimming pared 1 base from V and 6 bases from J, leaving 6 bases between. The germline gives CDR1 LGHNA, CDR2 YSLEER. CDR3 coding DNA: TGCGCCAGCAGCCAAGTAATCCATGAAAAACTGTTTTTT. Amino acids: CASSQVIHEKLFF.

The chain recombines TRBV20-1 with TRBJ2-2; the D gene is possibly TRBD2 (6 bases). The V end lost 6 bases, the J end lost 6 bases, and 20 bases lay between the germline ends. Looked up from germline, CDR1 is DFQATT and CDR2 is SNEGSKA (reference sequence). The CDR3 covers 15 residues. The CDR3 here is CSANPGGSGPGELFF. The CDR3 coding sequence is TGCAGTGCGAACCCCGGGGGTAGTGGTCCCGGGGAGCTGTTTTTT.

This clonotype has ten or more counts. The chain carries TRBV5-1 and TRBJ1-1; D remains unclear. Trimming removed 0 bases at V and 1 base at J, with 7 bases between. The CDR3 length is 14 residues. Germline CDR1 and CDR2: SGHRS and YFSETQ. The CDR3 loop reads CASSLASGNTEAFF. DNA of the CDR3: TGCGCCAGCAGCTTGGCCAGCGGGAACACTGAAGCTTTCTTT. Full variable domain (remainder filled in from reference TRBV5-1 and TRBJ1-1): KAGVTQTPRYLIKTRGQQVTLSCSPISGHRSVSWYQQTPGQGLQFLFEYFSETQRNKGNFPGRFSGRQFSNSRSEMNVSTLELGDSALYLCASSLASGNTEAFFGQGTRLTVV.

This clonotype was observed many times. V usage is TRBV7-2 and J usage is TRBJ2-7, with 12 bases lining up with TRBD2. The germline V gene has CDR1 SGHTA and CDR2 FQGNSA. CDR3 length equals 15 residues. V shed 5 bases, J shed 4 bases, and the junction held 6 bases outside the gene matches. CDR3 in DNA: TGTGCCAGCAGCCCGTCTCTAGCGGGAGGGTACGAGCAGTACTTC. Amino acids: CASSPSLAGGYEQYF.

The chain is built from TRBV2 and TRBJ1-2; D is unresolved. Germline V gene lookup returns CDR1 SNHLY and CDR2 FYNNEI. Trimming removed 3 bases from V and 3 bases from J, with 5 bases in between. CDR3 size: 12 residues. The CDR3 loop is CASSDSYYGYTF. DNA of the CDR3: TGTGCCAGCAGTGACAGTTACTATGGCTACACCTTC.

V gene TRBV18 combines with J gene TRBJ2-7; D possibly corresponds to TRBD1 (6 bases). The CDR3 has 15 amino acids. Between the trimmed V and J ends, which lost 6 bases and 0 bases, there was a span of 15 bases. In germline, CDR1 is KGHSH, CDR2 LQKENI. CDR3 protein: CASSLQGGGSYEQYF. CDR3 in DNA: TGTGCCAGCTCCCTTCAAGGGGGTGGCTCCTACGAGCAGTACTTC.